These T cell receptor beta chains were read from a single sample in a study of cytomegalovirus exposure and HLA in healthy donors. Repertoires were generated with immunoSEQ multiplex PCR, while TCRdb's copy carries only in-frame clones and drops some. Altogether roughly 200,000 clones are present, about 81% being singletons, with the ten largest covering 1% to 1.5%. What was sequenced was PBMCs. The receptors here all came from a woman between 25 and 40 years old in good health and CMV-seronegative. CDR3s include the opening cysteine and the closing phenylalanine or tryptophan. A D gene is named only where the DNA matches it firmly. Clone sizes are given selectively: once, few, many, or a class where the clone is expanded.

size | D | J | V | CDR3 | DNA
once | NA | TRBJ2-3 | TRBV10-3 | CAISGPRDSGRTQYF | TGTGCCATCAGCGGACCCCGGGACTCCGGGCGTACGCAGTATTTT
NA | TRBD2 | TRBJ2-1 | TRBV27 | CASSLRGSGSTSYNEQFF | TGTGCCAGCAGTTTACGAGGGAGCGGGAGCACCTCCTACAATGAGCAGTTCTTC
NA | NA | TRBJ1-5 | TRBV2 | CASSPTGVEGPQHF | TGTGCCAGCAGCCCTACGGGGGTTGAGGGGCCCCAGCATTTT
NA | NA | TRBJ1-2 | TRBV7-9 | CASSPAGGYGYTF | TGTGCCAGCAGCCCAGCGGGAGGGTATGGCTACACCTTC
NA | NA | TRBJ1-4 | TRBV5-4 | CASSQSTGGNEKLFF | TGTGCCAGCAGCCAGTCGACAGGAGGAAATGAAAAACTGTTTTTT
once | TRBD1 | TRBJ1-4 | TRBV5-4 | CASSVRGMTNEKLFF | TGTGCCAGCAGCGTCAGGGGGATGACTAATGAAAAACTGTTTTTT
NA | NA | TRBJ2-2 | TRBV5-1 | CASSLKAGTGELFF | TGCGCCAGCAGCTTGAAGGCGGGGACCGGGGAGCTGTTTTTT
NA | NA | TRBJ1-1 | TRBV25-1 | CASSERGKTEAFF | TGTGCCAGCAGTGAGAGAGGGAAAACTGAAGCTTTCTTT
NA | TRBD1 | TRBJ1-1 | TRBV7-2 | CASSLAIRGLTEAFF | TGTGCCAGCAGCTTAGCGATCAGGGGGCTCACTGAAGCTTTCTTT
NA | TRBD1 | TRBJ1-5 | TRBV27 | CASHGTGGHQPQHF | TGTGCCAGCCACGGGACAGGGGGACATCAGCCCCAGCATTTT
NA | TRBD1 | TRBJ1-4 | TRBV5-1 | CASSLGTGNNEKLFF | TGCGCCAGCAGCTTGGGGACAGGCAATAATGAAAAACTGTTTTTT
NA | NA | TRBJ1-2 | TRBV19 | CASSMNPANYGYTF | TGTGCCAGTAGTATGAATCCAGCTAACTATGGCTACACCTTC
NA | NA | TRBJ1-4 | TRBV5-1 | CASSYGSNEKLFF | TGCGCCAGCTCGTACGGGAGTAATGAAAAACTGTTTTTT
NA | NA | TRBJ1-1 | TRBV5-1 | CASLPPGGAGNTEAFF | TGCGCCAGCCTCCCCCCTGGCGGGGCTGGGAACACTGAAGCTTTCTTT
NA | NA | TRBJ2-3 | TRBV6-1 | CASSVRGWSDTQYF | TGTGCCAGCAGCGTTAGGGGGTGGTCAGATACGCAGTATTTT
NA | TRBD1 | TRBJ2-5 | TRBV5-1 | CASSFLPNRGLGETQYF | TGCGCCAGCAGCTTCTTACCCAACAGGGGGCTCGGGGAGACCCAGTACTTC
NA | TRBD2 | TRBJ2-1 | TRBV6-1 | CAIIAGDAYNEQFF | TGTGCCATCATAGCGGGAGATGCATACAATGAGCAGTTCTTC
NA | NA | TRBJ2-1 | TRBV30 | CAWIQWGDEQFF | TGTGCCTGGATTCAGTGGGGGGATGAGCAGTTCTTC
few | NA | TRBJ2-6 | TRBV6-5 | CASSYHRSGANVLTF | TGTGCCAGCAGTTACCATCGGTCTGGGGCCAACGTCCTGACTTTC
NA | NA | TRBJ2-1 | TRBV19 | CASSIRQGKDEQFF | TGTGCCAGTAGTATACGGCAGGGAAAGGATGAGCAGTTCTTC
NA | TRBD2 | TRBJ2-7 | TRBV28 | CASRRPGLIYEQYF | TGTGCCAGCAGACGCCCGGGACTAATCTACGAGCAGTACTTC
NA | NA | TRBJ2-3 | TRBV28 | CASSRSTDTQYF | TGTGCCAGCAGTCGGAGCACAGATACGCAGTATTTT
NA | TRBD2 | TRBJ2-7 | TRBV7-6 | CASSPSGYEQYF | TGTGCCAGCAGCCCTAGCGGATACGAGCAGTACTTC
NA | TRBD1 | TRBJ2-7 | TRBV6-1 | CASSEAWGQGYEQYF | TGTGCCAGCAGTGAAGCGTGGGGACAGGGATACGAGCAGTACTTC
NA | NA | TRBJ2-4 | TRBV5-1 | CASSLDARVRYF | TGCGCCAGCAGCTTGGATGCGCGTGTACGGTACTTC
NA | TRBD1 | TRBJ1-5 | TRBV5-1 | CASSLGQGREPQHF | TGCGCCAGCAGCCTAGGACAGGGAAGGGAGCCCCAGCATTTT
NA | TRBD2 | TRBJ2-3 | TRBV10-3 | CAYSGTKYTDTQYF | TGTGCCTACTCCGGGACTAAGTACACAGATACGCAGTATTTT
NA | NA | TRBJ2-2 | TRBV4-2 | CASSQDGGSWGTGELFF | TGTGCCAGCAGCCAAGATGGCGGGTCGTGGGGCACCGGGGAGCTGTTTTTT
once | NA | TRBJ1-2 | TRBV10-1 | CASSERIGYGYTF | TGCGCCAGCAGTGAAAGAATCGGTTATGGCTACACCTTC